A single sample gave rise to the 6 T cell receptor beta chains below, sequenced in a study of molecular identifiers for immune sequencing clone quantification. TCRdb re-derived calls from the PCR reads in MiXCR, one entry per CDR3 protein. The table shows about 510,000 distinct CDR3 sequences, with around a fifth occurring only once. Input material: naive CD8+ T cells from blood, with Jurkat cell RNA spiked in. The subset denotes: FACS-sorted CD8+CD4-CCR7+CD45RA+ naive T cells. The receptors shown here come from a human donor in good health. Some libraries in this study had Jurkat cell RNA spiked in.

The chain couples TRBV7-9 to TRBJ2-7; 10 bases are a match to TRBD1. The CDR3 has 16 amino acids. After removal of 5 bases from V and 3 bases from J, the junction contained 10 bases not matched to a gene. The germline gives CDR1 SEHNR, CDR2 FQNEAQ (reference sequence). DNA for the CDR3: TGTGCCAGCAGCCCTAGTCGGGACAGGGGCTTCTACGAGCAGTACTTC. Protein product: CASSPSRDRGFYEQYF.

This clonotype turned up a few times. This chain links TRBV28 with TRBJ2-1; D may correspond to TRBD1 or TRBD2 (6 bases each). V gave up 10 bases and J gave up 9 bases, with 10 bases separating them. CDR1 and CDR2 from the germline V gene are MDHEN and SYDVKM. The CDR3 runs to 10 residues. The CDR3 DNA is TGTGCCACAGGGGACTTTGAGCAGTTCTTC. Translated, it gives CATGDFEQFF.

In its sample, this clonotype was seen many times. The chain has TRBV7-9 and TRBJ2-3; 13 nucleotides align to TRBD2. The CDR3 sequence is 17 residues long. Germline assignment: CDR1 SEHNR and CDR2 FQNEAQ (reference sequence). The V segment lost 5 bases and the J segment 3 bases; nucleotides outside the gene matches: 8. The CDR3 loop is CASSPGTSGMITDTQYF. CDR3 in DNA: TGTGCCAGCAGCCCGGGGACTAGCGGGATGATAACAGATACGCAGTATTTT.

The table lists this clonotype with a few counts. The chain recombines TRBV15 with TRBJ2-3; 8 nucleotides match TRBD2. The CDR3 runs 17 residues. J was trimmed by 0 bases and V by 0 bases; bases with no gene match: 5. Germline V gives CDR1 LNHNV, CDR2 YYDKDF (reference sequence). CDR3 bases: TGTGCCACCAGCAGAGATCGCACGGGGGGGAGCACAGATACGCAGTATTTT. Its translation is CATSRDRTGGSTDTQYF. Based on the CDR3 plus reference TRBV15 and TRBJ2-3, the full variable domain is DAMVIQNPRYQVTQFGKPVTLSCSQTLNHNVMYWYQQKSSQAPKLLFHYYDKDFNNEADTPDNFQSRRPNTSFCFLDIRSPGLGDTAMYLCATSRDRTGGSTDTQYFGPGTRLTVL.

The chain is built from TRBV6-2 or TRBV6-3 and TRBJ2-3; 14 nucleotides align to TRBD2. CDR3 length equals 17 residues. V lost 6 bases, J lost 6 bases, and 11 bases stayed unmatched. Germline V gives CDR1 MNHEY, CDR2 SVGEGT. CDR3: CASRRGLAGGLADTQYF. The CDR3 coding sequence is TGTGCCAGCAGGAGAGGACTAGCGGGAGGCCTAGCGGATACGCAGTATTTT.

This clonotype was observed a handful of times. J is TRBJ2-3 and V is TRBV9; 7 bases fit TRBD1. The ends lost 7 bases at V and 4 bases at J; junction bases unmatched: 12. This CDR3 has 15 residues. The germline V gene encodes CDR1 SGDLS and CDR2 YYNGEE. The CDR3 DNA sequence: TGTGCCAGCTCCGACGAAGGGGGCTTTTCAGATACGCAGTATTTT. Amino acid sequence: CASSDEGGFSDTQYF.